Listed below are T cell receptor beta chains from one sample, sequenced in a study of T cells after somatic rescue of genetic block. Libraries were prepared by immunoSEQ multiplex PCR; TCRdb keeps only in-frame clonotypes and omits some of them. The sample lists roughly 70,000 clones; 90% to 95% were seen once. The material sequenced was peripheral blood mononuclear cells (PBMCs). The receptors shown here come from a man aged 35 to 55. Each CDR3 is given with its conserved first and last residue. Each record gives: D gene, J gene, clone size, CDR3 length, V gene, CDR3 DNA, CDR3 protein. D genes are given only for firm matches. Size values are once, few and many counts, or a class for expanded clones, and some rows have none.

d_gene: NA
j_gene: TRBJ1-4
abundance: NA
len: 14
v_gene: TRBV10-2
CDR3nt: TGCGCCAGTTACACAGGGCGCGCAAATGAAAAACTGTTTTTT
CDR3aa: CASYTGRANEKLFF

d_gene: NA
j_gene: TRBJ2-3
abundance: NA
len: 15
v_gene: TRBV30
CDR3nt: TGTGCCTGGAGGGGGTACCTTATTAGCACAGATACGCAGTATTTT
CDR3aa: CAWRGYLISTDTQYF

d_gene: TRBD1
j_gene: TRBJ2-7
abundance: NA
len: 16
v_gene: TRBV4-1
CDR3nt: TGCGCCAGCAGCCAAGATATTCGGGACAGACCCTACGAGCAGTACTTC
CDR3aa: CASSQDIRDRPYEQYF

d_gene: NA
j_gene: TRBJ1-1
abundance: NA
len: 12
v_gene: TRBV18
CDR3nt: TGTGCCAGCTCACAGGGGCGGATTGAAGCTTTCTTT
CDR3aa: CASSQGRIEAFF

d_gene: NA
j_gene: TRBJ1-2
abundance: NA
len: 15
v_gene: TRBV6-5
CDR3nt: TGTGCCAGCAGTTACGAGGGGTCCCACATGTATGGCTACACCTTC
CDR3aa: CASSYEGSHMYGYTF

d_gene: TRBD1
j_gene: TRBJ1-6
abundance: NA
len: 14
v_gene: TRBV27
CDR3nt: TGTGCCAGCAGTATACAGGGGCGTAATTCACCCCTCCACTTT
CDR3aa: CASSIQGRNSPLHF

d_gene: NA
j_gene: TRBJ1-5
abundance: NA
len: 15
v_gene: TRBV7-8
CDR3nt: TGTGCCAGCAGCTTAACATTTGCCGGGAATCAGCCCCAGCATTTT
CDR3aa: CASSLTFAGNQPQHF

d_gene: TRBD1
j_gene: TRBJ1-5
abundance: NA
len: 16
v_gene: TRBV4-1
CDR3nt: TGCGCCAGCAGCCAGCCGGGACAGGGGCGATATCAGCCCCAGCATTTT
CDR3aa: CASSQPGQGRYQPQHF

d_gene: NA
j_gene: TRBJ2-3
abundance: NA
len: 15
v_gene: TRBV7-6
CDR3nt: TGTGCCAGCAGCTTAAGGGGCTCACAGACAGATACGCAGTATTTT
CDR3aa: CASSLRGSQTDTQYF

d_gene: NA
j_gene: TRBJ1-1
abundance: NA
len: 13
v_gene: TRBV4-1
CDR3nt: TGCGCCAGCAGCGTTGACAGAAACACTGAAGCTTTCTTT
CDR3aa: CASSVDRNTEAFF

d_gene: NA
j_gene: TRBJ1-4
abundance: NA
len: 14
v_gene: TRBV30
CDR3nt: TGTGCCTGGAGTGTAAGGCAGCTGGGTGAAAAACTGTTTTTT
CDR3aa: CAWSVRQLGEKLFF

d_gene: NA
j_gene: TRBJ2-1
abundance: NA
len: 13
v_gene: TRBV27
CDR3nt: TGTGCCAGCAGTTTATTCGGCGGGACTGAGCAGTTCTTC
CDR3aa: CASSLFGGTEQFF

d_gene: NA
j_gene: TRBJ1-4
abundance: NA
len: 12
v_gene: TRBV11-2
CDR3nt: TGTGCCAGCAGCTCTAACAGGGAAAAACTGTTTTTT
CDR3aa: CASSSNREKLFF

d_gene: TRBD1
j_gene: TRBJ2-1
abundance: once
len: 15
v_gene: TRBV5-1
CDR3nt: TGCGCCAGCAGCCCCCGACAGGGGGCGTCGAATGAGCAGTTCTTC
CDR3aa: CASSPRQGASNEQFF

d_gene: TRBD1
j_gene: TRBJ2-1
abundance: NA
len: 15
v_gene: TRBV19
CDR3nt: TGTGCCAGTAGTATCTGGGGACAGGGCGTAAATGAGCAGTTCTTC
CDR3aa: CASSIWGQGVNEQFF

d_gene: NA
j_gene: TRBJ2-5
abundance: NA
len: 13
v_gene: TRBV19
CDR3nt: TGTGCCAGTAGTATAGGCAGGCAAGAGACCCAGTACTTC
CDR3aa: CASSIGRQETQYF

d_gene: NA
j_gene: TRBJ1-1
abundance: NA
len: 14
v_gene: TRBV18
CDR3nt: TGTGCCAGCTCATCAGGGTCGGAGGTCGCTGAAGCTTTCTTT
CDR3aa: CASSSGSEVAEAFF

d_gene: NA
j_gene: TRBJ2-5
abundance: NA
len: 15
v_gene: TRBV28
CDR3nt: TGTGCCAGCAGTCCGCGGGACTGGTACCAAGAGACCCAGTACTTC
CDR3aa: CASSPRDWYQETQYF

d_gene: NA
j_gene: TRBJ2-1
abundance: NA
len: 14
v_gene: TRBV10-3
CDR3nt: TGTGCCATCAAACCGACGGACTCCTACAATGAGCAGTTCTTC
CDR3aa: CAIKPTDSYNEQFF

d_gene: NA
j_gene: TRBJ2-3
abundance: once
len: 12
v_gene: TRBV11-2
CDR3nt: TGTGCCAGCAGTTCGGGGGTAGATACGCAGTATTTT
CDR3aa: CASSSGVDTQYF

d_gene: NA
j_gene: TRBJ2-3
abundance: NA
len: 14
v_gene: TRBV7-7
CDR3nt: TGTGCCAGCTCTGCGGGATTGGGCACAGATACGCAGTATTTT
CDR3aa: CASSAGLGTDTQYF

d_gene: NA
j_gene: TRBJ2-1
abundance: NA
len: 11
v_gene: TRBV20-1
CDR3nt: TGCAGTGCTAGAAGGACGATTGAGCAGTTCTTC
CDR3aa: CSARRTIEQFF

d_gene: NA
j_gene: TRBJ2-3
abundance: once
len: 16
v_gene: TRBV4-3
CDR3nt: TGCGCCAGCAGCCAAGGCCGGGACCCCGCGGGAGATACGCAGTATTTT
CDR3aa: CASSQGRDPAGDTQYF

d_gene: NA
j_gene: TRBJ2-7
abundance: NA
len: 14
v_gene: TRBV14
CDR3nt: TGTGCCAGCAGCCAAGAAACAGGATCCTACGAGCAGTACTTC
CDR3aa: CASSQETGSYEQYF

d_gene: NA
j_gene: TRBJ2-2
abundance: NA
len: 14
v_gene: TRBV5-1
CDR3nt: TGCGCCAGCAGCTTGGCCCAGGTCGCCGGGGAGCTGTTTTTT
CDR3aa: CASSLAQVAGELFF

d_gene: NA
j_gene: TRBJ1-2
abundance: NA
len: 14
v_gene: TRBV7-2
CDR3nt: TGTGCCAGCAGCTTAGCGGGGGCTAGGGATGGCTACACCTTC
CDR3aa: CASSLAGARDGYTF

d_gene: TRBD2
j_gene: TRBJ2-7
abundance: NA
len: 17
v_gene: TRBV28
CDR3nt: TGTGCCAGCAGTTTTCCGTTAGCGGGAGGGGTCCCTTACGAGCAGTACTTC
CDR3aa: CASSFPLAGGVPYEQYF

d_gene: NA
j_gene: TRBJ2-6
abundance: NA
len: 15
v_gene: TRBV6-1
CDR3nt: TGTGCCAGCAGTGCGGGGCTCTCAGGGGCCAACGTCCTGACTTTC
CDR3aa: CASSAGLSGANVLTF

d_gene: NA
j_gene: TRBJ2-2
abundance: NA
len: 13
v_gene: TRBV5-4
CDR3nt: TGTGCCAGCAGCCAACTGAACACCGGGGAGCTGTTTTTT
CDR3aa: CASSQLNTGELFF

d_gene: NA
j_gene: TRBJ2-3
abundance: NA
len: 15
v_gene: TRBV5-1
CDR3nt: TGCGCCAGCAGCTTGGAGCTAGCCGGCACAGATACGCAGTATTTT
CDR3aa: CASSLELAGTDTQYF

d_gene: NA
j_gene: TRBJ2-1
abundance: NA
len: 13
v_gene: TRBV7-9
CDR3nt: TGTGCCAGCAGCTTAGCTGACGGAAGCGTGCAGTTCTTC
CDR3aa: CASSLADGSVQFF

d_gene: NA
j_gene: TRBJ2-4
abundance: NA
len: 15
v_gene: TRBV12-2
CDR3nt: TGTGCAAGTCGCTTTTATGATGGGGACAAAAACATTCAGTACTTC
CDR3aa: CASRFYDGDKNIQYF

d_gene: NA
j_gene: TRBJ2-1
abundance: NA
len: 14
v_gene: TRBV18
CDR3nt: TGTGCCAGCTCACCACGCAGCTCCTACAATGAGCAGTTCTTC
CDR3aa: CASSPRSSYNEQFF